The rows below give T cell receptor beta chains drawn from one sample of a study of CD8 T cells in ankylosing spondylitis. TCRdb re-derived calls from the 5' RACE reads in MiXCR, one entry per CDR3 protein. Among 100,000 to 150,000 distinct CDR3 sequences, over 9.5% were seen once, and the ten largest hold 4.1%. The sequencing sample was made of blood, either unsorted or a sorted T cell fraction (not recorded which). The receptor source for this set is a female donor with ankylosing spondylitis or in good health (not recorded which). Each CDR3 is given with its conserved first and last residue. D genes are given only for firm matches. Only some rows state a clone size, as once, few, many or a class for expanded clones.

clone_size	d_call	j_call	v_call	cdr3_nt	cdr3_aa
many	-	TRBJ2-1	TRBV7-9	TGTGCCAGCAGCTTATGGGGTTTTCTTGGCGATGAGCAGTTCTTC	CASSLWGFLGDEQFF
many	-	TRBJ2-5	TRBV28	TGTGCCAGCAGTTTACCGGTCCAAGAGACCCAGTACTTC	CASSLPVQETQYF
many	-	TRBJ2-1	TRBV20-1	TGCAGTGCTAGGACGGCTTACAATGAGCAGTTCTTC	CSARTAYNEQFF
many	-	TRBJ2-1	TRBV5-1	TGCGCCAGCAGCTTGGGAGGGAGCCCATACAATGAGCAGTTCTTC	CASSLGGSPYNEQFF
many	TRBD2	TRBJ2-1	TRBV5-1	TGCGCCAGCAGCCCAGCTACTAGCGGGGGGCCCTCTTCCTACAATGAGCAGTTCTTC	CASSPATSGGPSSYNEQFF
many	TRBD2	TRBJ2-1	TRBV27	TGTGCCAGCAGTTTTTGGGCGGGGGGCTACAATGAGCAGTTCTTC	CASSFWAGGYNEQFF
many	-	TRBJ2-2	TRBV5-1	TGCGCCAGCAGCTTGACTATCCATGACACCGGGGAGCTGTTTTTT	CASSLTIHDTGELFF
many	TRBD1	TRBJ2-3	TRBV12-3/TRBV12-4	TGTGCCAGCAGTTTTAACAGGGGAGATACGCAGTATTTT	CASSFNRGDTQYF
many	-	TRBJ2-1	TRBV7-9	TGTGCCAGCAGCCAATTCCGGGACCGCGGGTACAATGAGCAGTTCTTC	CASSQFRDRGYNEQFF
many	TRBD2	TRBJ2-1	TRBV28	TGTGCCAGCAGCAGCGAGACTAGCGGGTTCTACAATGAGCAGTTCTTC	CASSSETSGFYNEQFF
many	-	TRBJ2-5	TRBV7-9	TGTGCCAGCAGCCTAGGGACCTCTATAGAGACCCAGTACTTC	CASSLGTSIETQYF
many	TRBD1	TRBJ1-1	TRBV6-1	TGTGCCAGCAGAGAACCCGACAGGGGGGGCACTGAAGCTTTCTTT	CASREPDRGGTEAFF
many	TRBD1	TRBJ2-7	TRBV20-1	TGCAGTGCTAGCGACAGGGCTCAAGGGTCCTACGAGCAGTACTTC	CSASDRAQGSYEQYF
many	-	TRBJ2-3	TRBV5-1	TGCGCCAGCAGCTTTGGTCACTCGCGGGGTACCACAGATACGCAGTATTTT	CASSFGHSRGTTDTQYF
many	TRBD1	TRBJ2-7	TRBV5-5	TGTGCCAGCAGGTGGGATTGGACAGGGGGTACTAACGAGCAGTACTTC	CASRWDWTGGTNEQYF
many	TRBD1	TRBJ1-6	TRBV29-1	TGCAGCGTCCGACAGGGACCGAATTCACCCCTCCACTTT	CSVRQGPNSPLHF
many	-	TRBJ2-1	TRBV12-3/TRBV12-4	TGTGCCAGCAGTTTAATGGCAGCGGTCCTTTACAATGAGCAGTTCTTC	CASSLMAAVLYNEQFF
many	-	TRBJ2-2	TRBV13	TGTGCCAGCAGCGGGCGAAGGACGGGGACTGCGAACACCGGGGAGCTGTTTTTT	CASSGRRTGTANTGELFF
many	-	TRBJ2-7	TRBV20-1	TGCAGTGCTAACCCCGGGACTCCCTCCTACGAGCAGTACTTC	CSANPGTPSYEQYF
many	TRBD2	TRBJ2-7	TRBV6-2/TRBV6-3	TGTGCCAGCAGTACTCGGGATAGCGGGGGCCTGGGTTACGAGCAGTACTTC	CASSTRDSGGLGYEQYF
many	-	TRBJ2-3	TRBV29-1	TGCAGCGTTTATCTAGATACGCAGTATTTT	CSVYLDTQYF
many	-	TRBJ2-1	TRBV7-2	TGTGCCAGCAGCTTTGCCGGGTCGTCCTACAATGAGCAGTTCTTC	CASSFAGSSYNEQFF
many	-	TRBJ2-3	TRBV2	TGTGCCAGCAGAGAAAGGGGGGATACGCAGTATTTT	CASRERGDTQYF
many	-	TRBJ2-5	TRBV21-1	TGTGCCAGCAGCGCCCGCCCGGGACAGGGAGGGACCCAGTACTTC	CASSARPGQGGTQYF
many	-	TRBJ1-1	TRBV5-1	TGCGCCAGCAGCCCCCAGGGCGCGAGCACTGAAGCTTTCTTT	CASSPQGASTEAFF
many	TRBD2	TRBJ2-1	TRBV7-6	TGTGCCAGCAGCCCTCTAGCGGGAGTAAACAATGAGCAGTTCTTC	CASSPLAGVNNEQFF
many	-	TRBJ2-3	TRBV28	TGTGCCAGCTCCCGAGGGAAAGATACGCAGTATTTT	CASSRGKDTQYF
many	TRBD1	TRBJ2-4	TRBV6-5	TGTGCCAGCAGTTACGCGCAGGGGGCAGCCAAAAACATTCAGTACTTC	CASSYAQGAAKNIQYF
many	-	TRBJ2-5	TRBV12-3/TRBV12-4	TGTGCCAGCAGTTTAGGACAGGGAGGTCGTTCAGAGACCCAGTACTTC	CASSLGQGGRSETQYF
-	TRBD2	TRBJ2-2	TRBV20-1	TGCAGTGCTGGACTAGGAAAGAACACCGGAAAGCTGTTTTTT	CSAGLGKNTGKLFF
many	-	TRBJ2-2	TRBV5-1	TGCGCCAGCAGCCCGGGACATTCCACCGGGGAGCTGTTTTTT	CASSPGHSTGELFF
few	-	TRBJ1-1	TRBV18	TGTGCCGGCTCACGGGACATCATGAACACTGAAGCTTTCTTT	CAGSRDIMNTEAFF
many	TRBD1	TRBJ1-4	TRBV5-1	TGCGCCAGCAGCTTGGTCCCCCCGGGACAGGGGACTAATGAAAAACTGTTTTTT	CASSLVPPGQGTNEKLFF
many	TRBD2	TRBJ2-7	TRBV5-1	TGCGCCAGCAGCTGGAGGGGAGGGTACGAGCAGTACTTC	CASSWRGGYEQYF
many	-	TRBJ1-1	TRBV6-6	TGTGCCACCAACCCCGGGCCTCTTTTTGGAAGGACTGAAGCTTTCTTT	CATNPGPLFGRTEAFF
many	TRBD1	TRBJ1-1	TRBV5-1	TGCGCCAGCAGCTGGGACAGGGGCGGCGGTGAAGCTTTCTTT	CASSWDRGGGEAFF
-	-	TRBJ1-5	TRBV15	TGTGCCACCAGCAGAGATATTACGACCAGTCATCATCAGCCCCAGCATTTT	CATSRDITTSHHQPQHF
many	-	TRBJ1-6	TRBV4-1	TGCGCCAGCACCAGTGGGACAACGCCTACTCCTAATTCACCCCTCCACTTT	CASTSGTTPTPNSPLHF
many	-	TRBJ2-3	TRBV7-2	TGTGCCAGCAGCTTAGCGGGGGGCAGCACAGATACGCAGTATTTT	CASSLAGGSTDTQYF
few	-	TRBJ1-4	TRBV2	TGTGCCAGCAGTGCCGGACTGACGGCAGAGGAAAAACTGTTTTTT	CASSAGLTAEEKLFF
many	-	TRBJ2-1	TRBV20-1	TGCAGTGCTAGCAATCCTAGTTATAGCGTGCAGTTCTTC	CSASNPSYSVQFF
-	-	TRBJ2-1	TRBV12-3/TRBV12-4	TGTGCCAGCAGTTTACTTCTTCAGGGGACCGGAGGCAATGAGCAGTTCTTC	CASSLLLQGTGGNEQFF
many	-	TRBJ1-4	TRBV11-3	TGTGCCAGCAGCTTAGGATCTCCTAATGAAAAACTGTTTTTT	CASSLGSPNEKLFF
many	-	TRBJ2-1	TRBV12-3/TRBV12-4	TGTGCCAGCAGCCCCACAGTTGGGGTGATCAATGAGCAGTTCTTC	CASSPTVGVINEQFF
many	-	TRBJ2-6	TRBV12-3/TRBV12-4	TGTGCCAGCAGAATTCTGGGGGCTGGGGCCAACGTCCTGACTTTC	CASRILGAGANVLTF
many	-	TRBJ2-1	TRBV11-2	TGTGCCAGCAGCTTAGATCTCTCCCTGTGGGGCTACAATGAGCAGTTCTTC	CASSLDLSLWGYNEQFF
-	-	TRBJ1-2	TRBV27	TGTGCCAGCTCCACGTCCGGGTATACTAACTATGGCTACACCTTC	CASSTSGYTNYGYTF
many	TRBD1	TRBJ1-1	TRBV12-3/TRBV12-4	TGTGCCAGCAGTTCCACAGGGGGCTACACTGAAGCTTTCTTT	CASSSTGGYTEAFF
many	TRBD2	TRBJ2-3	TRBV24-1	TGTGCCACCAGTGACCCTGGGGGTAGCGGGAGGGTCACAGATACGCAGTATTTT	CATSDPGGSGRVTDTQYF
many	-	TRBJ2-1	TRBV7-2	TGTGCCAGCAGACCCCCCGGACTAAACAATGAGCAGTTCTTC	CASRPPGLNNEQFF
-	TRBD1	TRBJ1-4	TRBV13	TGTGCCAGCAGCCGGGGAGACAGGGACGGCGAAAAACTGTTTTTT	CASSRGDRDGEKLFF
many	-	TRBJ1-2	TRBV29-1	TGCAGCGTAACAGTTAACTATGGCTACACCTTC	CSVTVNYGYTF
many	TRBD2	TRBJ2-1	TRBV5-1	TGCGCCAGCAGCTTCCGACTAGCGGGAGGGTCGTCGGACTACAATGAGCAGTTCTTC	CASSFRLAGGSSDYNEQFF
many	-	TRBJ1-2	TRBV5-1	TGCGCCAGCAGCGAGGCGTTGGGAGGGACTGAACCTAACTATGGCTACACCTTC	CASSEALGGTEPNYGYTF
many	-	TRBJ1-5	TRBV5-1	TGCGCCAGCAGTCAGGACAGTGGCGAACAGCCCCAGCATTTT	CASSQDSGEQPQHF